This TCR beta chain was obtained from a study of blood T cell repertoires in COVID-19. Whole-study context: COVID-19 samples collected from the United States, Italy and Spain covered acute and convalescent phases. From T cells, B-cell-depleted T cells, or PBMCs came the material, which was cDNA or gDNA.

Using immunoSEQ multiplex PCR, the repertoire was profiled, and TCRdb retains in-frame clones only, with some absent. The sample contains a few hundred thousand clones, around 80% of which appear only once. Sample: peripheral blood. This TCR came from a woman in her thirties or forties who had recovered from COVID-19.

This CDR3 reads CSASYRGQGYTF. DNA for the CDR3: TGCAGCGCTAGTTACAGGGGGCAAGGCTACACCTTC. The chain couples TRBV29-1 to TRBJ1-2; the match to TRBD1 covers 9 bases. Per the germline V gene, CDR1 is SQVTM and CDR2 is ANQGSEA. V lost 7 bases to trimming and J lost 8 bases; unmatched junction nucleotides: 8. This CDR3 comprises 12 residues.